The 13 T cell receptor beta chains below were found in one sample sequenced in a study of a mutant IDH1 vaccine in newly diagnosed glioma. Sequenced by immunoSEQ multiplex PCR; TCRdb stores in-frame clones only, minus some. Of about 110,000 clones listed, 90% are singletons. These receptors have no known antigen. Sample time point: week 11, during vaccination. Every vaccination contained 300 ug of the mutant IDH1 20-mer peptide and was paired with topical imiquimod. The sample here was PBMCs, taken from a glioma patient whose treatment included an IDH1 peptide vaccine. Receptors originate from a woman between 45 and 60 years old with glioma.

The gene calls are TRBV18 and TRBJ2-3, with D unclear. Germline CDR1 reads KGHSH; CDR2 reads LQKENI. The ends were cut back, 6 bases at V and 2 bases at J, with 9 bases in the middle. The CDR3 is 13 amino acids. The CDR3 reads CASSVGSTDTQYF. The CDR3 coding sequence is TGTGCCAGCTCTGTGGGATCCACAGATACGCAGTATTTT.

This clone was counted once. The J gene is TRBJ1-2, the V gene TRBV7-3; D gene uncertain. The germline gives CDR1 SGHTA, CDR2 FQGTGA. Trimming shortened V by 5 bases and J by 0 bases, and 13 bases separated the two germline ends. The CDR3 consists of 15 residues. CDR3 in amino acids: CASSPTASANYGYTF. DNA for the CDR3: TGTGCCAGCAGCCCAACGGCCAGCGCTAACTATGGCTACACCTTC.

The chain couples TRBV28 to TRBJ1-1; 7 bases match TRBD1. V was pared by 4 bases and J by 8 bases, with 10 bases of the junction left unmatched. This CDR3 is 14 amino acids long. Germline assignment: CDR1 MDHEN and CDR2 SYDVKM. The DNA for the CDR3 is TGTGCCAGCAGTTCCCCTACAGGGGCGTTCGAAGCTTTCTTT. Residues: CASSSPTGAFEAFF.

This chain connects TRBV10-3 to TRBJ2-2; D is unresolved. The CDR3 totals 15 residues. In germline, CDR1 is ENHRY, CDR2 SYGVKD. Trimming removed 6 bases at V and 6 bases at J, with 17 bases between. The CDR3 DNA reads TGTGCCATCAGGCGCGACCTGCTGGGCGCCGGGGAGCTGTTTTTT. Translating gives CAIRRDLLGAGELFF.

The V and J genes are TRBV9 and TRBJ2-5; either TRBD1 or TRBD2 may supply D (7 bases each). Matching the DNA end better, TRBJ2-7 makes the J call doubtful. The length of the CDR3 is 14 residues. CDR1 and CDR2 (germline): SGDLS, YYNGEE. The CDR3 nucleotides are TGTGCCAGCAGCTCAGGGGGGGACTCCTACGAGCAGTACTTC. This sequence encodes CASSSGGDSYEQYF.

The chain has TRBV7-9 and TRBJ2-3; a weak D match, TRBD1 (6 bases). This CDR3 contains 16 residues. Germline assignment: CDR1 SEHNR and CDR2 FQNEAQ (reference sequence). V lost 2 bases and J 3 bases, leaving 15 bases between the germline ends. The CDR3 spells CASSLIWGRVTDTQYF. The CDR3 DNA sequence: TGTGCCAGCAGCTTAATCTGGGGGCGAGTAACAGATACGCAGTATTTT.

V usage is TRBV19 and J usage is TRBJ1-6, with TRBD1 matching over 8 bases. In germline, CDR1 is LNHDA, CDR2 SQIVND (reference sequence). Trimming at V came to 5 bases and at J to 4 bases, leaving 4 bases not matched to a gene. There are 15 residues in the CDR3. The CDR3 sequence: CASSGRDRYNSPLHF. The DNA for the CDR3 is TGTGCCAGTAGTGGCCGGGACAGGTATAATTCACCCCTCCACTTT. The full variable domain, rest sourced from reference TRBV19 and TRBJ1-6, is DGGITQSPKYLFRKEGQNVTLSCEQNLNHDAMYWYRQDPGQGLRLIYYSQIVNDFQKGDIAEGYSVSREKKESFPLTVTSAQKNPTAFYLCASSGRDRYNSPLHFGNGTRLTVT.

The chain employs TRBV30 and TRBJ1-6, with TRBD1 matching 9 bases. CDR1 and CDR2 (germline): GTSNPN, SVGIG (reference sequence). The CDR3 loop spans 15 amino acids. Unmatched junction bases numbered 8, after V lost 3 bases and J lost 8 bases. CDR3 in amino acids: CAWRPGTGQYSPLHF. CDR3 sequence (DNA): TGTGCCTGGAGGCCGGGGACAGGGCAGTATTCACCCCTCCACTTT.

The chain uses TRBV2 and TRBJ2-2; D unclear. Trimming removed 3 bases at V and 0 bases at J, with 11 bases between. This CDR3 has 16 amino acids. The germline CDR1 and CDR2 sequences are SNHLY and FYNNEI. In nucleotides, the CDR3 is TGTGCCAGCAGTGAGTTTCGACGCGCGAACACCGGGGAGCTGTTTTTT. Its protein is CASSEFRRANTGELFF. The full variable domain, in which reference TRBV2 and TRBJ2-2 provide the parts outside the CDR3, is EPEVTQTPSHQVTQMGQEVILRCVPISNHLYFYWYRQILGQKVEFLVSFYNNEISEKSEIFDDQFSVERPDGSNFTLKIRSTKLEDSAMYFCASSEFRRANTGELFFGEGSRLTVL.

J is TRBJ1-6 and V is TRBV15; D is uncertain. This CDR3 contains 13 residues. CDR1 and CDR2 (germline): LNHNV, YYDKDF (reference sequence). V lost 3 bases to trimming and J lost 9 bases, with 9 bases between them. For the CDR3, the DNA is TGTGCCACCAGCAGGGAGAAGGGTTCACCCCTCCACTTT. Translation: CATSREKGSPLHF.

This chain uses TRBV9 with TRBJ1-3; maybe TRBD1 (5 bases). V lost 4 bases and J lost 3, with 20 bases in between. Germline CDR1 reads SGDLS; CDR2 reads YYNGEE. CDR3 length equals 17 residues. The CDR3 coding sequence is TGTGCCAGCAGCCCAGAATTCGGGGGATCGCTTGGAAACACCATATATTTT. Its protein product is CASSPEFGGSLGNTIYF.

About this clone itself: The junction and the germline gene differ at one end; a read error may be behind it. This chain joins TRBV7-7 and TRBJ2-7; TRBD1 agrees at 9 bases. This CDR3 spans 16 amino acids. Per germline, CDR1 SSHAT and CDR2 FNYEAQ (reference sequence). CDR3 amino acids: CASSLGVGQGNYEQYF. In nucleotides, the CDR3 is TGTGCTAGCAGCTTAGGAGTCGGACAGGGGAACTACGAGCAGTACTTC.

The gene calls are TRBV6-1 and TRBJ1-2; 9 bases map to TRBD1. Germline-derived CDR1 and CDR2 are MNHNS and SASEGT. V lost 3 bases, J lost 8 bases, and 10 bases stayed unmatched. The CDR3 spans 15 residues. The CDR3: CASSDGGQGSYGYTF. The CDR3 bases are TGTGCCAGCAGTGACGGTGGACAGGGGAGTTACGGCTACACCTTC.